This T cell receptor (beta chain) was identified during a study of T cell responses to AZD1222 COVID-19 vaccine. V dropped 4 bases and J dropped 5; count of bases not matched to a gene: 13. This CDR3 comprises 16 residues. Germline CDR1 reads LGHDT; CDR2 reads YNNKEL (reference sequence). Data came from immunoSEQ multiplex PCR; TCRdb stores just in-frame clones and leaves some out. The sample consists of some 180,000 clones, about 92% of them appearing once. On this clone: Its antigen is not identified.

Findings of the study overall: The span of vaccine-associated CD4 TCRs extended across spike, with dominance at 160-218 and 743-854. White British donors predominated, females outnumbered males, and clonal diversity was possibly underestimated. Spike-specific TCR breadth and depth grew following two AZD1222 doses.

The material was peripheral blood, obtained 28 days after the second dose of the MenACWY control vaccine. The rearrangement joins TRBV3-1 (or the pseudogene TRBV3-2) to TRBJ1-2; 7 bases are shared with TRBD1. The clonotype was recovered from an adult who received the MenACWY meningococcal vaccine as a control. CDR3 in DNA: TGTGCCAGCAGCCTTGGTTTAGGACAGGTTTGGTATGGCTACACCTTC. As protein: CASSLGLGQVWYGYTF.